This T cell receptor (beta chain) was observed in a study of blood T cell repertoires in COVID-19. As for the study in general: Sources were T cells, B-cell-depleted T cells, or PBMCs; the material itself was cDNA or gDNA.

As originally analysed: Counts of nucleated cells, estimated from reference gene primer amplification, were obtained. Sequencing used immunoSEQ multiplex PCR; TCRdb keeps in-frame clones, though not all of them. The V and J calls and clone size come from that table; D and trimming were worked out from the DNA. Of 25,000 to 30,000 clones in the sample, about nine tenths were seen once. There are 13 residues in the CDR3. Germline V gene lookup returns CDR1 SQVTM and CDR2 ANQGSEA. V was clipped by 7 bases and J by 2 bases, with 12 bases between them. The TCR sequence derives from a human donor in a cohort sampled during active COVID-19. The genes are TRBV29-1 and TRBJ1-5; D not resolved. Sequencing used peripheral blood. The CDR3 nucleotides are TGCAGCGCCCGGGAGGGTGGCAATCAGCCCCAGCATTTT. Translated, it gives CSAREGGNQPQHF. Full variable domain (outside the CDR3, taken from reference TRBV29-1 and TRBJ1-5): SAVISQKPSRDICQRGTSLTIQCQVDSQVTMMFWYRQQPGQSLTLIATANQGSEATYESGFVIDKFPISRPNLTFSTLTVSNMSPEDSSIYLCSAREGGNQPQHFGDGTRLSIL.